A selection of T cell receptor beta chains follows, all from one sample in a study of T cell repertoires in cytomegalovirus infection. TCRdb passed the reads through MiXCR, listing each CDR3 protein once. The table has roughly 320,000 distinct CDR3 sequences, about 9.1% seen once. Sequenced material: PBMCs. The origin of the receptors is a human donor in good health (CMV status not recorded). Some clones in this sample may be carry-over from other donors' samples. Each CDR3 is given with its conserved first and last residue. A D gene is named only where the DNA matches it firmly. Rows give clone size only sometimes, using once, few, many, or a class for an expanded clone.

TRBD2	TRBV14	few	TRBJ2-5	TGTGCCAGCAGCTCCCGGGACTACTACCAAGAGACCCAGTACTTC	CASSSRDYYQETQYF
TRBD1	TRBV28	.	TRBJ1-2	TGTGCCAGCAGTTGGGACAGCTTCTTTAACTATGGCTACACCTTC	CASSWDSFFNYGYTF
.	TRBV20-1	many	TRBJ2-3	TGCAGTGCTAGTCCTCATTTCCCGGGCACAGGAATGGATACGCAGTATTTT	CSASPHFPGTGMDTQYF
.	TRBV20-1	few	TRBJ2-7	TGCAGTGCTACGGGACATACCGACCACGAGCAGTACTTC	CSATGHTDHEQYF
.	TRBV28	many	TRBJ1-2	TGTGCCAGCAGGAGGGCGTATGGCTACACCTTC	CASRRAYGYTF
.	TRBV20-1	.	TRBJ2-1	TGCAGTGCTCCCGCGGGGCCCTCCTACAATGAGCAGTTCTTC	CSAPAGPSYNEQFF
TRBD2	TRBV7-2	many	TRBJ2-5	TGTGCCAGCAGCTTGCGTAGCGGGGAAGAGACCCAGTACTTC	CASSLRSGEETQYF
TRBD2	TRBV20-1	.	TRBJ2-1	TGCAGTGCTAGAGTGGTAGCGGGGAGATACAATGAGCAGTTCTTC	CSARVVAGRYNEQFF
TRBD2	TRBV6-5	many	TRBJ2-5	TGTGCCAGCAGTTATGTCGCTCTCGGACTAGCGGAGACCCAGTACTTC	CASSYVALGLAETQYF
.	TRBV29-1	many	TRBJ1-4	TGCAGCGTTGAAGATGCCTGGGGTAATGAAAAACTGTTTTTT	CSVEDAWGNEKLFF
.	TRBV29-1	.	TRBJ2-5	TGCAGCGTTGACCCACAGGGAACTAGAGGGGAGACCCAGTACTTC	CSVDPQGTRGETQYF
TRBD2	TRBV6-1	many	TRBJ2-1	TGTGCCAGCAGACTCGGACTAGCGGGGTTGTCGTTCTTC	CASRLGLAGLSFF
.	TRBV10-3	few	TRBJ1-1	TGTGCCATCAGTGAGTCGTTTACCATGAACACTGAAGCTTTCTTT	CAISESFTMNTEAFF
.	TRBV6-5	many	TRBJ2-1	TGTGCCAGCAGTTATCGGGGCCCTAGGGATGAGCAGTTCTTC	CASSYRGPRDEQFF
.	TRBV29-1	many	TRBJ2-3	TGCAGCGTTCTTAGGACAGATACGCAGTATTTT	CSVLRTDTQYF
.	TRBV7-2	many	TRBJ2-3	TGTGCCAGCAGCTCATTAATGGCCTTAGATACGCAGTATTTT	CASSSLMALDTQYF
.	TRBV2	many	TRBJ1-1	TGTGCCAGCAGTGTGATAGTCAGGAACACTGAAGCTTTCTTT	CASSVIVRNTEAFF
TRBD1	TRBV6-2/TRBV6-3	.	TRBJ1-1	TGTGCCAGCAGTTCCGGGACAGTCGGAGCTTTCTTT	CASSSGTVGAFF
.	TRBV6-4	few	TRBJ2-1	TGTGCCAGCAGTGACGCCGGGACGAGCAATGAGCAGTTCTTC	CASSDAGTSNEQFF
.	TRBV19	.	TRBJ2-3	TGTGCCAGTAGTATACCTTCGGTGTACCTTAGCACAGATACGCAGTATTTT	CASSIPSVYLSTDTQYF
.	TRBV28	many	TRBJ1-2	TGTGCCAGCAGTTCCCCCGGGTCCTACACCTTC	CASSSPGSYTF
TRBD2	TRBV20-1	few	TRBJ2-1	TGCAGTGCTTACTTTAGCGGGTATTCCTACAATGAGCAGTTCTTC	CSAYFSGYSYNEQFF
.	TRBV11-2	.	TRBJ2-6	TGTGCCAGCACCGCCGCCTCTGGGGCCAACGTCCTGACTTTC	CASTAASGANVLTF
TRBD1	TRBV4-3	many	TRBJ1-3	TGCGCCAGCAGCCAAGACATGCGACAGGGGTCCCCTGGAAACACCATATATTTT	CASSQDMRQGSPGNTIYF
.	TRBV20-1	many	TRBJ2-3	TGCAGTGCTCTGGGACTTCGGAGCACAGATACGCAGTATTTT	CSALGLRSTDTQYF